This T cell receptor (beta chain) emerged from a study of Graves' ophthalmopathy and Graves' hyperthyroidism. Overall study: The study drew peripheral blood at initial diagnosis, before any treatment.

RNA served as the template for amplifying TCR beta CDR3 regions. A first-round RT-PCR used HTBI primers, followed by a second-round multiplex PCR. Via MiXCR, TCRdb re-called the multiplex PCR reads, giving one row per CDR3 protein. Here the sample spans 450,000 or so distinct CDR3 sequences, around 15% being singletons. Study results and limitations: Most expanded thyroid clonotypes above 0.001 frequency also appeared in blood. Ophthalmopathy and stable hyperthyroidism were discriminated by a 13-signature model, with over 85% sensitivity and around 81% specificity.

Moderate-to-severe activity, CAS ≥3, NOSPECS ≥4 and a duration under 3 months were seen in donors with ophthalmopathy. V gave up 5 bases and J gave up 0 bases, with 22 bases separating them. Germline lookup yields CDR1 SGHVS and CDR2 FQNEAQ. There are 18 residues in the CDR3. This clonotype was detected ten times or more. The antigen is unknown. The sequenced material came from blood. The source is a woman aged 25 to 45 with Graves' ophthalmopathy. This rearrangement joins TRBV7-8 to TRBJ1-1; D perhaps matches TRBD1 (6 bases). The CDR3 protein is CASSPKMEHGGLNTEAFF. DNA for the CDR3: TGTGCCAGCAGCCCAAAGATGGAGCACGGGGGGCTGAACACTGAAGCTTTCTTT.